The clone carrying this T cell receptor beta chain was counted many times. Antigen unknown. The data originate from a study of blood T cells in healthy people across ages. Findings and caveats of the study: Strong correlation was found linking TCR beta diversity to naive T cell percentage. Per million T cells, the diversity of TCR beta decreased roughly linearly as age advanced.

Alongside a J-beta primer mix, a sample-barcoded 5' primer served in a second PCR lasting about 7 to 11 cycles. TCRdb called the 5' RACE reads again in MiXCR, with one record for every CDR3 protein. The table has 870,000 or so distinct CDR3 sequences, around 28% seen once. V was trimmed by 3 bases and J by 5 bases, leaving 16 bases between them. This CDR3 comprises 15 residues. Germline V gene sequence: CDR1 SGHTA, CDR2 FQGNSA. The sequencing input was blood. The clonotype originates from an elderly woman in good health. The gene calls are TRBV7-2 and TRBJ1-2, with D possibly matching TRBD1 (6 bases). CDR3 amino acids: CASSFFAGEIYGYTF. The CDR3 bases are TGTGCCAGCAGCTTTTTTGCAGGGGAGATATATGGCTACACCTTC.